A selection of T cell receptor beta chains follows, all from one sample in a study of cytomegalovirus exposure and HLA in healthy donors. Clones were sequenced by immunoSEQ multiplex PCR, and TCRdb holds only the in-frame ones, with some missing. The sample lists some 150,000 clones; roughly 80% were seen once. Sequences were obtained from PBMCs. These receptors all stem from a woman aged 30 to 39 in good health and CMV-seronegative. CDR3s include the opening cysteine and the closing phenylalanine or tryptophan. Each record gives: J gene, V gene, CDR3 protein.

>TRBJ1-5|TRBV19
CASSRVRDINQPQHF
>TRBJ2-7|TRBV27
CASSPNSERLPRSSYEQYF
>TRBJ2-2|TRBV28
CASSGATYTNTGELFF
>TRBJ2-2|TRBV30
CAWSYGTAAVRELFF
>TRBJ2-7|TRBV14
CASSLPGQGLGEQYF
>TRBJ1-1|TRBV5-4
CAGGEGIMNTEAFF
>TRBJ1-2|TRBV5-1
CASSLGLDRLPYGYTF
>TRBJ1-2|TRBV27
CASSLGGLTYGYTF
>TRBJ2-5|TRBV9
CASSKGTPSDREQYF
>TRBJ1-2|TRBV5-1
CASSPYGVDYGYTF
>TRBJ1-5|TRBV5-6
CASSLAVTQPQHF
>TRBJ2-3|TRBV7-9
CASSSPGTGGTDTQYF
>TRBJ2-5|TRBV6-1
CASSRIGEGETQYF
>TRBJ2-7|TRBV27
CASSFTSGGAGEQYF
>TRBJ1-6|TRBV2
CASRGQPNSPLHF
>TRBJ1-1|TRBV7-3
CASSYNVNTEAFF
>TRBJ1-1|TRBV6-1
CASLQPGSTEAFF
>TRBJ2-1|TRBV19
CASSQVLAVNEQFF
>TRBJ1-1|TRBV19
CASSIRGRFAFF
>TRBJ2-4|TRBV5-6
CASSTAGVKNIQYF
>-|TRBV4-1
CASSQVRGSYEQYF
>TRBJ2-7|TRBV6-1
CASSDVRVNNEQYF
>TRBJ2-2|TRBV11-2
CASSRASGGAGDTGELFF
>TRBJ1-1|TRBV5-1
CASSLGGENTEAFF
>TRBJ2-7|TRBV7-2
CASSLVSGSYEQYF
>TRBJ2-1|TRBV6-5
CASGVKRGAYNEQFF
>TRBJ1-5|TRBV15
CATSDRDRGNQPQHF
>TRBJ2-2|TRBV6-1
CASSLTGRTGELFF
>TRBJ2-2|TRBV6-1
CASSEAGTPLTPTGELFF
>TRBJ2-7|TRBV10-2
CASSEGLAGGTYEQYF
>TRBJ1-1|TRBV7-9
CASSFMITQGGTEAFF
>TRBJ2-1|TRBV7-3
CASSLYPTSGGLNEQFF
>TRBJ1-1|TRBV10-3
CAISGGGNTEAFF
>TRBJ1-3|TRBV7-6
CASSPLAGNTIYF
>-|TRBV6-1
CASSEGLAHEQYF